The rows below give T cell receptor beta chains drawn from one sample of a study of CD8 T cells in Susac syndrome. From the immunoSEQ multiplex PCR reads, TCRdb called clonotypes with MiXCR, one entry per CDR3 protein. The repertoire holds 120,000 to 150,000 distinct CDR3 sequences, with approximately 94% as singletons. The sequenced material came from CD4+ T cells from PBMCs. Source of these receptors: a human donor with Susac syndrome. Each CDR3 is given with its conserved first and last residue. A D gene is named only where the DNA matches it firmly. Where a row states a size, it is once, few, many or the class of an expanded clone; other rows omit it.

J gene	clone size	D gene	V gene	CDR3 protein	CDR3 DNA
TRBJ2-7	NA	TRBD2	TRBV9	CASSVGLAGGPSSYEQYF	TGTGCCAGCAGCGTAGGACTAGCGGGAGGGCCATCCTCCTACGAGCAGTACTTC
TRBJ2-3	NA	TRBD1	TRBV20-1	CSARGTGKDTQYF	TGCAGTGCTAGGGGGACAGGGAAAGATACGCAGTATTTT
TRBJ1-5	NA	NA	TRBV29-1	CSVQTGNSNQPQHF	TGCAGCGTTCAGACAGGAAATAGCAATCAGCCCCAGCATTTT
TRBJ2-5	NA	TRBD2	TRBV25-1	CASFPGGSGSGETQYF	TGTGCCAGCTTCCCCGGGGGGAGCGGGAGCGGGGAGACCCAGTACTTC
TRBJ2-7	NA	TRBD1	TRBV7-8	CASRLATGLEQYF	TGTGCCAGCAGACTCGCGACAGGGCTCGAGCAGTACTTC
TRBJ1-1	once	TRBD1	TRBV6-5	CASQGTGGLNTEAFF	TGTGCCAGCCAAGGGACAGGGGGCCTTAACACTGAAGCTTTCTTT
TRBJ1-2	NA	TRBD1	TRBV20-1	CSASLGQGGYGYTF	TGCAGTGCTAGTCTAGGACAGGGAGGATATGGCTACACCTTC
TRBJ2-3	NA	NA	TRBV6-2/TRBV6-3	CASSYSFSGSNTDTQYF	TGTGCCAGCAGTTACAGTTTTTCGGGGTCGAACACAGATACGCAGTATTTT
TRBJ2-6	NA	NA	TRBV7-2	CASSPQGTGANVLTF	TGTGCCAGCTCACCACAGGGTACTGGGGCCAACGTCCTGACTTTC
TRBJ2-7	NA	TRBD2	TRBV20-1	CSASLQTSGSYEQYF	TGCAGTGCTAGCCTACAAACTAGCGGGAGCTACGAGCAGTACTTC
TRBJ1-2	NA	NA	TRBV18	CASSPPSGFGYTF	TGTGCCAGCTCACCACCGTCAGGCTTTGGCTACACCTTC
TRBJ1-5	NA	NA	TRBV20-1	CSARGGKGTVLGPQHF	TGCAGTGCTAGAGGAGGTAAAGGGACCGTCCTGGGGCCCCAGCATTTT
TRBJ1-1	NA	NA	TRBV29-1	CSVSAGDRAFF	TGCAGCGTATCTGCAGGAGACCGAGCTTTCTTT
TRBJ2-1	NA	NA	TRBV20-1	CSARLVGSRYNEQFF	TGCAGTGCTAGATTGGTCGGGAGCCGCTACAATGAGCAGTTCTTC